A selection of T cell receptor beta chains follows, all from one sample in a study of blood T cell repertoires in COVID-19. Method: immunoSEQ multiplex PCR; TCRdb's copy keeps in-frame clones and lacks some. The sample shows about 260,000 clones, about nine tenths of them seen only once. Sequencing was done on a sample of peripheral blood. These receptor sequences come from a woman between 50 and 59 years old who had recovered from COVID-19. Both conserved end residues are part of each CDR3. The D gene is left open where the match is weak. Clone size is shown for a subset of rows, as once, few, many or a class of expanded clone.

TRBJ1-6,TRBV4-3,.,.,TGCGCCAGCAGCCAAGATCTCCAAGCATCACTCCACTTT,CASSQDLQASLHF
TRBJ1-1,TRBV5-6,.,few,TGTGCCAGCAGCAAATTGGACAGACAGAACACTGAAGCTTTCTTT,CASSKLDRQNTEAFF
TRBJ2-1,TRBV6-4,TRBD2,.,TGTGCCAGCAGTTTAAGACTAGCGCAAGAGCAGTTCTTC,CASSLRLAQEQFF
TRBJ1-1,TRBV6-5,.,.,TGTGCCAGCAAGGGCGGGTCGGCCGGATACACTGAAGCTTTCTTT,CASKGGSAGYTEAFF
TRBJ1-1,TRBV12-3/TRBV12-4,.,few,TGTGCCAGCAGTTTAAGGCAGGGCGAAGCTTTCTTT,CASSLRQGEAFF
TRBJ1-1,TRBV15,.,.,TGTGCCACCAGCAGGGACAGTGCTGTCCCTGAAGCTTTCTTT,CATSRDSAVPEAFF
TRBJ1-1,TRBV9,.,.,TGTGCCAGCAGCGTTGTCTCAACTAACACTGAAGCTTTCTTT,CASSVVSTNTEAFF
TRBJ2-3,TRBV9,TRBD1,.,TGTGCCAGCAGCGTGGGCAGGGGGCCCCGCACAGATACGCAGTATTTT,CASSVGRGPRTDTQYF
TRBJ1-4,TRBV19,.,.,TGTGCCAGTAGTATTACAACTAATGAAAAACTGTTTTTT,CASSITTNEKLFF
TRBJ2-7,TRBV6-5,TRBD2,.,TGTGCCAGCAGTTACTCGAGGACTAGCGTCTCCTACGAGCAGTACTTC,CASSYSRTSVSYEQYF
TRBJ2-3,TRBV7-3,TRBD2,.,TGTGCCAGCAGTTATCTAGCGGGCACAGATACGCAGTATTTT,CASSYLAGTDTQYF
TRBJ2-2,TRBV7-2,TRBD1,few,TGTGCCAGCAGCATAGTGTCAGGGGGTACCGGGGAGCTGTTTTTT,CASSIVSGGTGELFF
TRBJ2-3,TRBV5-4,TRBD2,.,TGTGCCAGCAGCTTAGGACTAGCGGGCACAGATACGCAGTATTTT,CASSLGLAGTDTQYF
TRBJ2-7,TRBV14,.,.,TGTGCCAGCAGCCAAGGGGCTAGCGCCAAGCAGTACTTC,CASSQGASAKQYF
TRBJ2-1,TRBV7-2,TRBD2,.,TGTGCCAGCAGCTCGCAGCCCCCCGGGGGGAACAATGAGCAGTTCTTC,CASSSQPPGGNNEQFF
TRBJ1-1,TRBV29-1,.,.,TGCAGCGTTGTCTTGATTCGCGGCACTGAAGCTTTCTTT,CSVVLIRGTEAFF